These T cell receptor beta chains were read from a single sample in a study of OX40 agonist ivuxolimab in advanced cancers. Produced via immunoSEQ multiplex PCR; TCRdb's table is partial and in-frame only. The table lists about 17,000 clones, over 75% of them singletons. The sequencing here drew on CD4+ or CD8+ T cells sorted from blood, taken in a trial of the OX40 agonist ivuxolimab. The receptor source for this set is an adult with an advanced solid tumor such as melanoma, head and neck, liver or kidney cancer. Each CDR3 is given with its conserved first and last residue. Each record gives: J gene, V gene, D gene, clone size, CDR3 DNA, CDR3 protein. A D gene is named only where the DNA matches it firmly. Only part of the rows carry a size: once, few, many, or a class if the clone is expanded.

>TRBJ2-7|TRBV5-6|TRBD1|NA
TGTGCCAGCAGCTTGTGGGACAGAGGCTACGAGCAGTACTTC
CASSLWDRGYEQYF
>TRBJ1-6|TRBV6-5|NA|NA
TGTGCCAGCAGTTCAGAACGCCCCGATTCACCCCTCCACTTT
CASSSERPDSPLHF
>TRBJ2-1|TRBV12-5|TRBD2|NA
TGTGCTAGTGTCACTGAATGGGACGGGAGGGGCTTCAATGAGCAGTTCTTC
CASVTEWDGRGFNEQFF
>TRBJ2-5|TRBV21-1|NA|NA
TGTGCCAGCAGCAAAGAGCAGGGCCGACTCCAAGAGACCCAGTACTTC
CASSKEQGRLQETQYF
>TRBJ2-7|TRBV9|TRBD2|NA
TGTGCCAGCAGCGTAGCTGCGACTAGCGGGCAGTACGAGCAGTACTTC
CASSVAATSGQYEQYF
>TRBJ2-7|TRBV10-3|TRBD2|NA
TGTGCCAGCAGACGGGGGGTGGTTGAGCAGTACTTC
CASRRGVVEQYF
>TRBJ2-7|TRBV23-1|NA|NA
TGCGCCAGCAGTCAATCCCTATGTCAGGGTGGGTACGAGCAGTACTTC
CASSQSLCQGGYEQYF
>TRBJ2-1|TRBV19|NA|NA
TGTGCCAGTAGCACCCCCGGGATTTACAATGAGCAGTTCTTC
CASSTPGIYNEQFF
>TRBJ2-7|TRBV13|TRBD2|NA
TGTGCCAGCAGCTCTCAGACTAGCGGGAGCCGGTACGAGCAGTACTTC
CASSSQTSGSRYEQYF
>TRBJ1-3|TRBV6-1|TRBD1|NA
TGTGCCAGCAGTTCTTCCGGGACAGGGATCACCATATATTTT
CASSSSGTGITIYF
>TRBJ1-2|TRBV7-8|TRBD1|NA
TGTGCCAGCAGCTTTTCCGGACAGGCCGCCCTCTATGGCTACACCTTC
CASSFSGQAALYGYTF
>TRBJ2-3|TRBV7-2|TRBD2|NA
TGTGCCAGCAGCTTAGAGCTAGCGGGAGGGGCAGATACGCAGTATTTT
CASSLELAGGADTQYF
>TRBJ2-7|TRBV19|NA|NA
TGTGCCAGTAGTATTACCGGGGGTTGGAACTACGAGCAGTACTTC
CASSITGGWNYEQYF
>TRBJ2-3|TRBV6-5|TRBD2|NA
TGTGCCAGCGAGAGCGGGACGGGCACAGATACGCAGTATTTT
CASESGTGTDTQYF
>TRBJ2-7|TRBV28|TRBD1|NA
TGTGCCAGCAGTTCCCTAGGGACAGGGGGCAGTATGTGGGACGAGCAGTACTTC
CASSSLGTGGSMWDEQYF
>TRBJ2-1|TRBV6-5|TRBD2|NA
TGTGGCTCGGGACTAGCGGGAGAATACAATGAGCAGTTCTTC
CGSGLAGEYNEQFF
>TRBJ1-2|TRBV6-5|NA|NA
TGTGCCAGCAAAGCGGGGCAGGGCGACTATGGCTACACCTTC
CASKAGQGDYGYTF
>TRBJ2-7|TRBV29-1|NA|medium-sized
TGCAGCGTTTTCGCCGGGACTTCAGCCTACGAGCAGTACTTC
CSVFAGTSAYEQYF
>TRBJ1-2|TRBV4-1|NA|NA
TGCGCCAGCAGCCAAGCCCCGAAGACAGAACCCTATGGCTACACCTTC
CASSQAPKTEPYGYTF
>TRBJ2-7|TRBV30|NA|NA
TGTGCCTGGACTGCTAGTCCTGGTGGCGTCGAGCAGTACTTC
CAWTASPGGVEQYF
>TRBJ1-1|TRBV10-2|TRBD1|once
TGCGCCAGCAGACCCGGGACAGGGGGGACTGAAGCTTTCTTT
CASRPGTGGTEAFF
>TRBJ2-7|TRBV27|NA|NA
TGTGCCAGCAGTTTATCCCGCCCCTACGAGCAGTACTTC
CASSLSRPYEQYF
>TRBJ2-1|TRBV4-1|NA|NA
TGCGCCAGCAGCCAAATTTCTCAGTCAAAGAATGAGCAGTTCTTC
CASSQISQSKNEQFF
>TRBJ2-3|TRBV7-9|NA|NA
TGTGCCAGCAGCATAGTTAAAGATACGCAGTATTTT
CASSIVKDTQYF
>TRBJ1-1|TRBV1|NA|NA
TGCACCAGCAGCCAGGAATGGACAGGGGGGACTGAAGCTTTCTTT
CTSSQEWTGGTEAFF
>TRBJ1-5|TRBV7-8|TRBD1|NA
TGTGCCAGCAGCACAACTCCAAACCGGGACAGAGATCAGCCCCAGCATTTT
CASSTTPNRDRDQPQHF
>TRBJ1-1|TRBV6-1|TRBD1|NA
TGTGCGACCTCAGGGGGATCGGGGACTGAAGCTTTCTTT
CATSGGSGTEAFF
>TRBJ1-3|TRBV9|NA|NA
TGTGCCAGCAGCGTACAGTCGGGGGGCCTCTCTGGAAACACCATATATTTT
CASSVQSGGLSGNTIYF
>TRBJ1-1|TRBV7-9|NA|NA
TGTGCCAGCAGCTTGACAGGGAACACTGAAGCTTTCTTT
CASSLTGNTEAFF